The 20 T cell receptor beta chains below come from one sample, sequenced in a study of T cell clonotyping in hematopoietic cell transplantation. This table comes from immunoSEQ multiplex PCR, and its TCRdb copy is limited to in-frame clones, with some not included. The sample gives about 47,000 clones, around 80% of which show up once; about 5.3% is in the top ten. The time point denotes: recipient sample about 28 days before transplant, after cytoreduction. Sequenced here: peripheral blood mononuclear cells, sampled before stem cell transplant. The source is a man in his 60s with myelodysplastic syndrome. Some clones in this sample may be carry-over from other donors' samples.

The rearrangement joins TRBV7-2 to TRBJ2-7; 9 nucleotides line up with TRBD2. Trimming removed 3 bases from V and 0 bases from J; junction bases left unmatched: 9. The CDR3 has 17 amino acids. CDR1 SGHTA and CDR2 FQGNSA come from the germline V gene. CDR3 in amino acids: CASSFISGGSSSYEQYF. The CDR3 region has the DNA TGTGCCAGCAGCTTTATTAGCGGGGGCTCGAGCTCCTACGAGCAGTACTTC.

This sequence joins TRBV28 and TRBJ2-2; D might be TRBD1 (5 bases). Trimming pared 8 bases from V and 1 base from J, leaving 11 bases between. The CDR3 totals 14 residues. Looked up from germline, CDR1 is MDHEN and CDR2 is SYDVKM. The CDR3 coding sequence is TGTGCCAGCGCATCCGGACAGAACACCGGGGAGCTGTTTTTT. This gives the protein CASASGQNTGELFF.

This chain uses TRBV11-2 with TRBJ1-1; D unresolved. This CDR3 region has 13 residues. CDR1 and CDR2 (germline): SGHAT, FQNNGV. Trimming removed 1 base at V and 5 bases at J, with 8 bases between. The DNA for the CDR3 is TGTGCCAGCAGCTTAGGGGAAAGGACTGAAGCTTTCTTT. It encodes CASSLGERTEAFF.

This clone was seen a single time. V usage is TRBV4-3 and J usage is TRBJ1-2; D gene unclear. The germline V gene encodes CDR1 LGHNA and CDR2 YSLEER. The V end was cut by 4 bases, the J end by 1 base, with 10 bases between. The CDR3 sequence is 14 residues long. CDR3 in amino acids: CASSPQRVNYGYTF. In DNA, the CDR3 is TGCGCCAGCAGCCCTCAGAGAGTTAACTATGGCTACACCTTC.

The V and J genes are TRBV18 and TRBJ2-3; 10 bases agree with TRBD1. Germline assignment: CDR1 KGHSH and CDR2 LQKENI. V shed 6 bases and J 6 bases; nucleotides not matched to a gene: 3. The CDR3 has 13 amino acids. CDR3 nucleotides: TGTGCCAGCTCGACAGGGGGCGCCGATACGCAGTATTTT. Its translation: CASSTGGADTQYF.

The CDR3 region is CASSFGQGLSSGNTIYF. In DNA form, the CDR3 reads TGTGCCAGCAGCTTCGGACAGGGCCTTAGCTCTGGAAACACCATATATTTT. The V call is TRBV7-2, the J call TRBJ1-3; 8 bases line up with TRBD1. Germline lookup yields CDR1 SGHTA and CDR2 FQGNSA. CDR3 length: 17 residues. V shed 3 bases and J 0 bases; nucleotides not matched to a gene: 7.

The V gene is TRBV28, the J gene TRBJ2-7, with 10 positions matching TRBD1. CDR1 is MDHEN, CDR2 SYDVKM, per germline. V gave up 4 bases and J gave up 5 bases; unmatched junction bases: 8. The CDR3 contains 15 residues. The CDR3, as DNA: TGTGCCAGCAGTTCCGCCGGGACAGGGGAAGACGAGCAGTACTTC. Translating gives CASSSAGTGEDEQYF.

J is TRBJ1-1 and V is TRBV9; the D gene is possibly TRBD1 (5 bases). The CDR3 totals 17 residues. V gave up 0 bases and J gave up 2 bases, with 17 bases separating them. The germline V gene has CDR1 SGDLS and CDR2 YYNGEE. The CDR3 sequence: CASSVEDIPRGNTEAFF. The CDR3 coding sequence is TGTGCCAGCAGCGTAGAGGACATCCCGCGGGGCAACACTGAAGCTTTCTTT.

This chain joins TRBV27 and TRBJ2-1, with TRBD2 matching 9 bases. The CDR3 loop spans 16 amino acids. The J segment lost 5 bases and the V segment lost 5 bases, leaving 10 bases of the junction unmatched. Germline CDR1 MNHEY, CDR2 SMNVEV (reference sequence). CDR3 sequence reads: CASSRMGSGGNNEQFF. CDR3 coding DNA: TGTGCCAGCAGTCGGATGGGAAGCGGGGGGAACAATGAGCAGTTCTTC.

This clone was seen more than once but under ten times. The V call is TRBV7-2, the J call TRBJ2-1; maybe TRBD2 (6 bases). The CDR3 sequence is 14 residues long. Trimming took 5 bases from V and 5 from J, leaving 13 bases between them. Germline CDR1 SGHTA, CDR2 FQGNSA. The CDR3 spells CASSKGTSNNEQFF. DNA for the CDR3: TGTGCCAGCAGCAAAGGAACTAGCAACAATGAGCAGTTCTTC.

This clone was detected only once. The CDR3 bases are TGTGCCAGCAGTGAGACAGGATTCAATCAGCCCCAGCATTTT. It encodes CASSETGFNQPQHF. This chain links TRBV2 with TRBJ1-5, with D possibly being TRBD1 (6 bases). V was pared by 3 bases and J by 3 bases, with 9 bases between. Germline V gene sequence: CDR1 SNHLY, CDR2 FYNNEI. The CDR3 has 14 residues.

V and J are TRBV15 and TRBJ1-2, with 7 bases matching TRBD1. V trimming: 3 bases; J trimming: 8 bases; junction bases outside the gene matches: 9. This CDR3 contains 14 residues. Germline values: CDR1 LNHNV, CDR2 YYDKDF (reference sequence). The CDR3 coding sequence is TGTGCCACCAGCAGCCCGGGACAGAGAACCGGCTACACCTTC. It encodes CATSSPGQRTGYTF.

The chain has TRBV11-2 and TRBJ2-3; D unresolved. The V gene's germline CDR1 is SGHAT and CDR2 FQNNGV. The CDR3 is made up of 12 amino acids. V lost 5 bases and J lost 6, with 9 bases in between. The CDR3 DNA sequence: TGTGCCAGCAGCCCTAACGGGGATACGCAGTATTTT. It is translated as CASSPNGDTQYF. Together with reference TRBV11-2 and TRBJ2-3, the CDR3 gives the full variable domain: EAGVAQSPRYKIIEKRQSVAFWCNPISGHATLYWYQQILGQGPKLLIQFQNNGVVDDSQLPKDRFSAERLKGVDSTLKIQPAKLEDSAVYLCASSPNGDTQYFGPGTRLTVL.

This rearrangement joins TRBV11-1 to TRBJ1-1, with 7 nucleotides matching TRBD1. CDR1 and CDR2 (germline): SGHAT, FQDESV (reference sequence). The V segment lost 5 bases and the J segment 1 base; nucleotides outside the gene matches: 7. This CDR3 has 15 amino acids. This CDR3 reads CASSLRQGANTEAFF. CDR3 bases: TGTGCCAGCAGCCTCAGACAGGGAGCGAACACTGAAGCTTTCTTT.

This clone was found a few times. This sequence joins TRBV5-4 and TRBJ2-3; 11 positions agree with TRBD2. Germline trimming cut 4 bases from V and 0 bases from J; bases unmatched to any gene: 13. Germline assignment: CDR1 SGHNT and CDR2 YYREEE (reference sequence). This CDR3 is 19 amino acids long. The CDR3 is CASSRYLAGGITSTDTQYF. The CDR3 DNA follows: TGTGCCAGCAGCCGTTACTTAGCGGGGGGGATTACTAGCACAGATACGCAGTATTTT.

CDR3 sequence: CASSFQAYEQYF. The CDR3 nucleotides read TGTGCCAGCAGTTTCCAGGCCTACGAGCAGTACTTC. The chain carries TRBV7-8 and TRBJ2-7; the D is unclear. Trimming left V 6 bases short and J 2 bases short, with 8 bases between. The germline gives CDR1 SGHVS, CDR2 FQNEAQ. This CDR3 spans 12 amino acids.

The J gene is TRBJ2-5, the V gene TRBV19, with D unresolved. Trimming cost V 6 bases and J 4 bases, with 15 bases left between them. Germline V gene data show CDR1 as LNHDA and CDR2 as SQIVND (reference sequence). This CDR3 has 14 residues. The CDR3, as DNA: TGTGCCAGTAGCGAGGAAACTGGTCCAGAGACCCAGTACTTC. Translating gives CASSEETGPETQYF.

The rearrangement joins TRBV5-1 to TRBJ1-2, with D perhaps TRBD1 (5 bases). The CDR3 has 17 amino acids. CDR1 and CDR2 (germline): SGHRS, YFSETQ. The germline V and J ends were trimmed by 4 bases and 8 bases, with 27 bases remaining between them. The CDR3 nucleotides are TGCGCCAGCAGCACGACCGCTGGGGGTCGGGCGGTGGAGGGCTACACCTTC. Protein product: CASSTTAGGRAVEGYTF. The full variable domain, its missing parts supplied by reference TRBV5-1 and TRBJ1-2, is KAGVTQTPRYLIKTRGQQVTLSCSPISGHRSVSWYQQTPGQGLQFLFEYFSETQRNKGNFPGRFSGRQFSNSRSEMNVSTLELGDSALYLCASSTTAGGRAVEGYTFGSGTRLTVV.

This rearrangement joins TRBV19 to TRBJ2-7; D is perhaps TRBD1 (6 bases). The CDR3 spans 14 residues. V lost 5 bases and J lost 0, with 11 bases in between. Germline V gene lookup returns CDR1 LNHDA and CDR2 SQIVND (reference sequence). The CDR3 DNA follows: TGTGCCAGTAGTGGGGACAAGAGCTCCTACGAGCAGTACTTC. Its protein product is CASSGDKSSYEQYF.

V is TRBV7-9 and J is TRBJ1-6; D possibly corresponds to TRBD1 (5 bases). Trimming shortened V by 2 bases and J by 13 bases, and 15 bases separated the two germline ends. The CDR3 loop spans 14 amino acids. CDR1 is SEHNR, CDR2 FQNEAQ, per germline (reference sequence). CDR3 nucleotide sequence: TGTGCCAGCAGCTTATACGGCCCCCGGGACCCCCTCCACTTT. It translates to CASSLYGPRDPLHF.